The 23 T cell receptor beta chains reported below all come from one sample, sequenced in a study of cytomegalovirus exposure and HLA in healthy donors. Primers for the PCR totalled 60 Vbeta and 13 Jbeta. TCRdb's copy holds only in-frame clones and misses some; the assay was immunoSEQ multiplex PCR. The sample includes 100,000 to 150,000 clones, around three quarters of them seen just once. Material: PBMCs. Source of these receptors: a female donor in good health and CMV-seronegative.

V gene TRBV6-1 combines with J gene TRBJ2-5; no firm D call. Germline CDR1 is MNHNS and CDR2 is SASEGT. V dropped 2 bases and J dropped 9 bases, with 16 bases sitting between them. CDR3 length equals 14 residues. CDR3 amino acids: CASSELGGALAQYF. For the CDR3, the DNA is TGTGCCAGCAGTGAACTAGGTGGAGCTCTGGCCCAGTACTTC.

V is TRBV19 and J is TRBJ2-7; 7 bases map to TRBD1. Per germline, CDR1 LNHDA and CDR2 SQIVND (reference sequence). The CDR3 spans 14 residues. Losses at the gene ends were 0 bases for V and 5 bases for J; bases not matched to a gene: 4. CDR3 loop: CASSIDRQGHEQYF. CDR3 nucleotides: TGTGCCAGTAGTATAGATCGACAGGGTCACGAGCAGTACTTC.

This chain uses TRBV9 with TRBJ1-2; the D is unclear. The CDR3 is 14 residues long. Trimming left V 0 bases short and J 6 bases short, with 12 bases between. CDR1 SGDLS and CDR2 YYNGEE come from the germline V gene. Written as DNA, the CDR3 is TGTGCCAGCAGCGTAGTTACCGAGGCGGATGGCTACACCTTC. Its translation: CASSVVTEADGYTF.

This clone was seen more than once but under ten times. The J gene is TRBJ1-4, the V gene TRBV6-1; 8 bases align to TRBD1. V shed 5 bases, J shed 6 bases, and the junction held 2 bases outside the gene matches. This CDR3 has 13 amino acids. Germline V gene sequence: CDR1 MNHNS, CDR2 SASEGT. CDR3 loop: CASSKDRDEKLFF. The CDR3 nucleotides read TGTGCCAGCAGTAAGGACAGGGATGAAAAACTGTTTTTT.

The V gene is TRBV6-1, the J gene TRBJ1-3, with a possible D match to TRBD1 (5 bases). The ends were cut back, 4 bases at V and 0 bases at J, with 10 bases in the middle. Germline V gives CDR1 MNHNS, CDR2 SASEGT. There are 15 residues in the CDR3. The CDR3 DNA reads TGTGCCAGCAGTGTGGACACGACCTCTGGAAACACCATATATTTT. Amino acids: CASSVDTTSGNTIYF.

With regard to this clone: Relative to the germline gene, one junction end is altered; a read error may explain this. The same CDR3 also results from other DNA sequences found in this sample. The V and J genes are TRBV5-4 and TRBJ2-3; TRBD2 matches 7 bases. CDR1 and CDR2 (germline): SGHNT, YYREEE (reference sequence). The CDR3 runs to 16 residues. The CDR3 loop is CASSLKGTTFTDTQYF. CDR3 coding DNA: TGTGCCAGTAGCTTGAAGGGGACTACCTTCACAGATACGCAGTATTTT. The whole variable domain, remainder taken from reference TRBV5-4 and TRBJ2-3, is ETGVTQSPTHLIKTRGQQVTLRCSSQSGHNTVSWYQQALGQGPQFIFQYYREEENGRGNFPPRFSGLQFPNYSSELNVNALELDDSALYLCASSLKGTTFTDTQYFGPGTRLTVL.

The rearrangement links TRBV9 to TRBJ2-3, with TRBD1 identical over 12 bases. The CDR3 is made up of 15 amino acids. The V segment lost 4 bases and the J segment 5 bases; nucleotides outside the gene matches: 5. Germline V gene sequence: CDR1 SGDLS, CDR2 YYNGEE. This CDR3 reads CASSRDRGPLDTQYF. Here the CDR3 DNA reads TGTGCCAGCAGCCGGGACAGGGGGCCGTTAGATACGCAGTATTTT.

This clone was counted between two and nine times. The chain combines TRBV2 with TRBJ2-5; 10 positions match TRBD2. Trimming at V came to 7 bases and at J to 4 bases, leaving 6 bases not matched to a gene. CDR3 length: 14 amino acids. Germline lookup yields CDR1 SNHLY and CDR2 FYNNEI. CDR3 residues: CASTPASGGETQYF. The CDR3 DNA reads TGTGCCAGCACCCCGGCTAGCGGGGGAGAGACCCAGTACTTC.

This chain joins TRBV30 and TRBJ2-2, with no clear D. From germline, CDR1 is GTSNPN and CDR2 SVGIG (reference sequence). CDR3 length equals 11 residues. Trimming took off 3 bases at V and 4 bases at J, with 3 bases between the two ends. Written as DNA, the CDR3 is TGTGCCTGGAGGAGCACCGGGGAGCTGTTTTTT. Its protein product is CAWRSTGELFF.

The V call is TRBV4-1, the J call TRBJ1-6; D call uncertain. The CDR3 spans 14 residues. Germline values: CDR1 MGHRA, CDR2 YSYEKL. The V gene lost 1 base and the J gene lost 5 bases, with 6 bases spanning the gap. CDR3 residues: CASSQGQDNSPLHF. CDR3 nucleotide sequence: TGCGCCAGCAGCCAAGGGCAGGATAATTCACCCCTCCACTTT.

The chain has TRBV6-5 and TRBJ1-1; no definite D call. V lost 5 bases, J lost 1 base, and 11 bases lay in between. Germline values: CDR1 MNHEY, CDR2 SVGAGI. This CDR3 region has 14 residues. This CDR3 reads CASSQVNWNTEAFF. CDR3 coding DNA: TGTGCCAGCAGTCAGGTGAATTGGAACACTGAAGCTTTCTTT.

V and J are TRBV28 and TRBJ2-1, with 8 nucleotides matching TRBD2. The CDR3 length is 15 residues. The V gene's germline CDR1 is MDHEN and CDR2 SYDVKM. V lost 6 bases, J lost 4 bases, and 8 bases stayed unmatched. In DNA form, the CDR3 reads TGTGCCAGCAGCCCACTAACTAGCGGTTACAATGAGCAGTTCTTC. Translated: CASSPLTSGYNEQFF. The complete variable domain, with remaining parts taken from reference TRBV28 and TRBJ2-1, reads DVKVTQSSRYLVKRTGEKVFLECVQDMDHENMFWYRQDPGLGLRLIYFSYDVKMKEKGDIPEGYSVSREKKERFSLILESASTNQTSMYLCASSPLTSGYNEQFFGPGTRLTVL.

DNA for the CDR3: TGCGCCAGCAGCCAGTTGACAGGGTTTACGGGCCGCTACACCTTC. The encoded protein is CASSQLTGFTGRYTF. V and J are TRBV4-1 and TRBJ1-2, with TRBD1 matching 7 bases. Germline V gene sequence: CDR1 MGHRA, CDR2 YSYEKL. The CDR3 contains 15 residues. Trimming cost V 3 bases and J 9 bases; bases outside gene matches: 13.

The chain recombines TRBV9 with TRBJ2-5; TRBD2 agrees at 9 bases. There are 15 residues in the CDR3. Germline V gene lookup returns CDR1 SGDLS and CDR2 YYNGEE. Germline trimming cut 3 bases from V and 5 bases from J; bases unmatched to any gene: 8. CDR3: CASSDPLAGTETQYF. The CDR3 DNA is TGTGCCAGCAGCGACCCGCTAGCGGGGACGGAGACCCAGTACTTC.

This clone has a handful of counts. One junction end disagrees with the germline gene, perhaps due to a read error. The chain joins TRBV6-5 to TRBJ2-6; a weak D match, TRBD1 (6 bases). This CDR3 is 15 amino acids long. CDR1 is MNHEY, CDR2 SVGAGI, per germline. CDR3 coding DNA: TGTGCCAGCAGTTCACCAGGGGTTGGGGCCAACGGCCTGACTTTC. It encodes CASSSPGVGANGLTF.

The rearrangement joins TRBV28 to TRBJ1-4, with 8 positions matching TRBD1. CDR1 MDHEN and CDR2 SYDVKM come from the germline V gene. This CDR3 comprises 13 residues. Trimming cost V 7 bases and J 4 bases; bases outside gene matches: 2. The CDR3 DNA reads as TGTGCCAGCACAACAGGGGGTAATGAAAAACTGTTTTTT. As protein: CASTTGGNEKLFF.

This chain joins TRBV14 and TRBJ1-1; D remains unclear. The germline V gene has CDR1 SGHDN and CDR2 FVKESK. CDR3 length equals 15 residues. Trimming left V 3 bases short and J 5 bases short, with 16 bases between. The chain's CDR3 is CASSQIPPGRTEAFF. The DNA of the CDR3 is TGTGCCAGCAGCCAGATTCCTCCAGGAAGAACTGAAGCTTTCTTT.

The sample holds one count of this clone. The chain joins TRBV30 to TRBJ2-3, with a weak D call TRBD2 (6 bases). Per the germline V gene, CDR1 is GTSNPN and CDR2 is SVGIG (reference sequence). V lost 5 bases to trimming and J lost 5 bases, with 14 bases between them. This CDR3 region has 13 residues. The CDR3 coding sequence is TGTGCCTGGTCTCCGGGGGTGGGAGATACGCAGTATTTT. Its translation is CAWSPGVGDTQYF.

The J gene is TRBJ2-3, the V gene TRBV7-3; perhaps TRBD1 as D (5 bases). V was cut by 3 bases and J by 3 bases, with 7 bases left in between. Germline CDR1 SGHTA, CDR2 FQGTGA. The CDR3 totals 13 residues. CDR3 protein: CASSFGATDTQYF. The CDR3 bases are TGTGCCAGCAGCTTTGGGGCAACAGATACGCAGTATTTT.

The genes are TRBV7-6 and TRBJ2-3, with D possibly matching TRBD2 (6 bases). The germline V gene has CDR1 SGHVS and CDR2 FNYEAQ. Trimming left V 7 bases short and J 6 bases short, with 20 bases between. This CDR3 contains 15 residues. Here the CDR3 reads CASTPGLAGGDTQYF. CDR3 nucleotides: TGTGCCAGCACACCGGGACTCGCCGGTGGCGATACGCAGTATTTT.

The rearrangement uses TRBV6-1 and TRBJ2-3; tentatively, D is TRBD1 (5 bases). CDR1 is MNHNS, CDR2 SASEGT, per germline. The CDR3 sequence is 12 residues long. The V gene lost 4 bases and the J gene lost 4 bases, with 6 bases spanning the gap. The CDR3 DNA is TGTGCCAGCAGTGTGACAGCAGATACGCAGTATTTT. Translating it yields CASSVTADTQYF.

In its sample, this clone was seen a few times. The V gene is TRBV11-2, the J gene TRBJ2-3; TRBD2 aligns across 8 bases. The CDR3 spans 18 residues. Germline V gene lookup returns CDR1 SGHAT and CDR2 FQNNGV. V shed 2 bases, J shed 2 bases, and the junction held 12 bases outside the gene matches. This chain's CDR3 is CASSLTGGETSVTDTQYF. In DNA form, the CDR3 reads TGTGCCAGCAGCTTAACCGGGGGGGAGACTTCTGTCACAGATACGCAGTATTTT.

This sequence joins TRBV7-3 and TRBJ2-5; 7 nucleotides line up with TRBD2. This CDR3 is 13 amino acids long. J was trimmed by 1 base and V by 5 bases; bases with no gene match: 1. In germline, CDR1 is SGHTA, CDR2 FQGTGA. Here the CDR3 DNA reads TGTGCCAGCAGCCGCGGGAGCCAAGAGACCCAGTACTTC. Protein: CASSRGSQETQYF.